This T cell receptor beta chain stems from a study of blood T cell repertoires in COVID-19. The overall study: The origin of the acute and convalescent COVID-19 samples was the United States, Italy and Spain. T cells, B-cell-depleted T cells, or PBMCs provided the cDNA or gDNA that served as material.

Original processing notes: Estimated nucleated cell counts came from reference gene primer amplification. Here immunoSEQ multiplex PCR was the method, and the copy in TCRdb shows in-frame clones only, minus some. Clonal size and the V and J genes are those of that table, whereas D and trimming came from the DNA. This table has about 210,000 clones, 82% appearing once. The CDR3 length is 15 residues. The germline V gene has CDR1 LGHDT and CDR2 YNNKEL (reference sequence). V gave up 4 bases and J gave up 8 bases; unmatched junction bases: 12. The receptor was derived from a woman aged 40 to 50 with acute or convalescent COVID-19. Sequenced: peripheral blood. The genes are TRBV3-1 (or the pseudogene TRBV3-2) and TRBJ1-2; 8 nucleotides line up with TRBD1. As DNA, the CDR3 is TGTGCCAGCAGCCCCTCGGTCCAGGGGGCGAGAGGCTACACCTTC. It codes for CASSPSVQGARGYTF.